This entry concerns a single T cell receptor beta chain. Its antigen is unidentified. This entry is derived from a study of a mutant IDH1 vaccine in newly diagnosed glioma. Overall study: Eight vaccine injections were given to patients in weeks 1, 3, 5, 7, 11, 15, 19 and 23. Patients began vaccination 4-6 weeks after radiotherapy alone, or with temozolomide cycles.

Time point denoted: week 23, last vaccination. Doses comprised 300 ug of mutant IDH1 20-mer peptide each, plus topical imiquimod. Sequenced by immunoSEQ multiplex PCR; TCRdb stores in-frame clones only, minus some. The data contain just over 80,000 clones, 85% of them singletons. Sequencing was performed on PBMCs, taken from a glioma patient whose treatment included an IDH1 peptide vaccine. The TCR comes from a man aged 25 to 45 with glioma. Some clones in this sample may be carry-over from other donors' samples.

The CDR3: CASTTSLAGKYEQYF. In nucleotides, the CDR3 is TGCGCCAGCACCACCTCTCTAGCGGGAAAATACGAGCAGTACTTC. The rearrangement joins TRBV5-1 to TRBJ2-7, with 9 nucleotides matching TRBD2. Unmatched junction bases numbered 11, after V lost 6 bases and J lost 4 bases. The CDR3 loop spans 15 amino acids. CDR1 is SGHRS and CDR2 is YFSETQ in the germline V gene.